This TCR beta chain was captured in a study of OX40 agonist ivuxolimab in advanced cancers. Study conclusions and caveats: Partial responders at 0.1-3.0 mg/kg showed near-lowest clonal expansion. Circulating CD4+ and CD8+ T cells showed clonal expansion by week 6 at 0.1 to 3.0 mg/kg.

Concerning this clone itself: Its antigen is not identified.

Per the germline V gene, CDR1 is DFQATT and CDR2 is SNEGSKA (reference sequence). V was clipped by 7 bases and J by 7 bases, with 7 bases between them. The CDR3 contains 10 residues. Assay: immunoSEQ multiplex PCR; the TCRdb copy retains only in-frame clones and omits some. The sample records approximately 92,000 clones, about 96% being singletons. The material sequenced was CD4+ or CD8+ T cells sorted from blood, taken in a trial of the OX40 agonist ivuxolimab. The clonotype comes from an adult with an advanced solid tumor such as melanoma, head and neck, liver or kidney cancer. V is TRBV20-1 and J is TRBJ2-2; D is uncertain. The CDR3 loop is CSVQDGELFF. As DNA, the CDR3 is TGCAGTGTTCAGGACGGGGAGCTGTTTTTT.